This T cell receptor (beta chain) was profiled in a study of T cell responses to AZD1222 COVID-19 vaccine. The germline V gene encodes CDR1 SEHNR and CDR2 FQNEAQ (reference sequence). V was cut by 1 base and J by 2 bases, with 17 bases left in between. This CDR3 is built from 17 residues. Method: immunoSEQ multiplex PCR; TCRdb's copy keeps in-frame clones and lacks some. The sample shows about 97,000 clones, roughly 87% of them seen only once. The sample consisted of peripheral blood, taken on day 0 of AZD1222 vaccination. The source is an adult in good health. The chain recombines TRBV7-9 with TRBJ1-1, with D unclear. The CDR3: CASSLVATISPNTEAFF. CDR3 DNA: TGTGCCAGCAGCTTAGTAGCCACCATCTCACCTAACACTGAAGCTTTCTTT. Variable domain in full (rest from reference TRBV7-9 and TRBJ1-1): DTGVSQNPRHKITKRGQNVTFRCDPISEHNRLYWYRQTLGQGPEFLTYFQNEAQLEKSRLLSDRFSAERPKGSFSTLEIQRTEQGDSAMYLCASSLVATISPNTEAFFGQGTRLTVV.